This T cell receptor (beta chain) derives from a study of spatial heterogeneity in lung cancer. Study context: More beta-chain than alpha-chain sequences were consistently detected. An average of more than ten raw reads was observed per unique TCR and UMI combination.

Study-wide points: The number of expanded tumor alpha and beta chains correlated with mutation number.

Trimming left V 2 bases short and J 4 bases short, with 12 bases between. The CDR3 consists of 14 residues. The germline V gene has CDR1 SGDLS and CDR2 YYNGEE. The time point denotes: sample taken at primary tumor resection. There were roughly 78 donors, all of them untreated patients with early-stage non-small cell lung cancer. This clonotype is judged medium-sized (0.01 to 0.1%). Its antigen remains unidentified. TCRdb re-analysed the 5' RACE reads in MiXCR, keeping a single row per CDR3 protein. Of 11,000 or so distinct CDR3 sequences in the sample, about 14% were seen once. The chain has TRBV9 and TRBJ1-2, with D perhaps matching TRBD1 (6 bases). Specimen: lung tumor tissue, collected at surgery. The clonotype originates from a male donor with early-stage non-small cell lung cancer. DNA for the CDR3: TGTGCCAGCAGCGTGGGGGGGCACAGCTATGGCTACACCTTC. It codes for CASSVGGHSYGYTF.